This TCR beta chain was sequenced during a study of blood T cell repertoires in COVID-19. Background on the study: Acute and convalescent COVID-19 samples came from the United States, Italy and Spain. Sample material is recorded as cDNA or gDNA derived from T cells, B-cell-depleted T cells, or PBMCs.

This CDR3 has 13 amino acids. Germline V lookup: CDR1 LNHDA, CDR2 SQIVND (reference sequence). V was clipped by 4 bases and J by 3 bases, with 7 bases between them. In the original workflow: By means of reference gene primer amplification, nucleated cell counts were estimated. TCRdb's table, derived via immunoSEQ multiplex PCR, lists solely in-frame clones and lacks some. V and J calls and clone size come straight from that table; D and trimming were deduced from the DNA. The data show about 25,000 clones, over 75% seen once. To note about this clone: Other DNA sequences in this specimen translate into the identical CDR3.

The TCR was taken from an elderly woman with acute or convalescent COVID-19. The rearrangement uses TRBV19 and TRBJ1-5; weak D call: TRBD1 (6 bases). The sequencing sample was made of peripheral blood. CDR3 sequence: CASSRDINQPQHF. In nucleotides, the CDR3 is TGTGCCAGTAGTAGGGACATCAATCAGCCCCAGCATTTT.